Presented here are 27 T cell receptor beta chains from one specimen sequenced in a study of cytomegalovirus exposure and HLA in healthy donors. PCR primers comprised 60 Vbeta and 13 Jbeta primers. Clones were sequenced by immunoSEQ multiplex PCR, and TCRdb holds only the in-frame ones, with some missing. The sample includes 150,000 or so clones, 50% to 75% of them seen just once. The sequenced sample consisted of PBMCs. These receptors all stem from a woman between 25 and 40 years old in good health and CMV-seropositive.

The chain recombines TRBV18 with TRBJ2-1; no clear D. Germline values: CDR1 KGHSH, CDR2 LQKENI. Trimming pared 4 bases from V and 6 bases from J, leaving 10 bases between. The CDR3 length is 13 residues. The CDR3 region has the DNA TGTGCCAGCTCACAGAGTCTCGCCAATGAGCAGTTCTTC. Protein sequence: CASSQSLANEQFF.

The sample holds one count of this clone. The chain recombines TRBV9 with TRBJ2-1; 8 bases fit TRBD2. From germline, CDR1 is SGDLS and CDR2 YYNGEE. With 7 bases clipped from V and 5 bases from J, the junction kept 8 bases outside the gene matches. CDR3 length equals 14 residues. The CDR3 nucleotides read TGTGCCAGCTCTGGGGGACTAGGCGACAATGAGCAGTTCTTC. As protein: CASSGGLGDNEQFF.

The rearrangement joins TRBV19 to TRBJ2-5; TRBD2 agrees at 10 bases. Looked up from germline, CDR1 is LNHDA and CDR2 is SQIVND (reference sequence). This CDR3 comprises 18 residues. The V and J ends lost 5 bases and 1 base, in that order; junction bases with no gene match: 13. This CDR3 is CASSFRLAGDPFQETQYF. CDR3 DNA: TGTGCCAGTAGTTTTCGGCTAGCGGGGGACCCCTTCCAAGAGACCCAGTACTTC.

The V gene is TRBV2, the J gene TRBJ2-1, with 10 positions matching TRBD2. J gave up 7 bases and V 2 bases, and 2 bases lay outside the gene matches. The CDR3 contains 14 residues. CDR1 SNHLY and CDR2 FYNNEI come from the germline V gene. Written as DNA, the CDR3 is TGTGCCAGCAGTGAAACTAGCGGGGTGAATGAGCAGTTCTTC. This codes for CASSETSGVNEQFF.

The gene calls are TRBV5-1 and TRBJ1-1; no firm D call. The germline V and J ends were trimmed by 3 bases and 0 bases, with 9 bases remaining between them. This CDR3 has 14 amino acids. Germline V gene sequence: CDR1 SGHRS, CDR2 YFSETQ. Here the CDR3 DNA reads TGCGCCAGCAGCTCCCGGGAGCTGAACACTGAAGCTTTCTTT. It translates to CASSSRELNTEAFF. Supplemented by reference TRBV5-1 and TRBJ1-1, the full variable domain reads KAGVTQTPRYLIKTRGQQVTLSCSPISGHRSVSWYQQTPGQGLQFLFEYFSETQRNKGNFPGRFSGRQFSNSRSEMNVSTLELGDSALYLCASSSRELNTEAFFGQGTRLTVV.

V gene TRBV27 combines with J gene TRBJ1-2; 7 bases match TRBD1. The trim removed 6 bases at V and 4 bases at J, leaving 11 bases unmatched. The germline gives CDR1 MNHEY, CDR2 SMNVEV (reference sequence). This CDR3 region has 15 residues. The CDR3 nucleotides read TGTGCCAGCAGGGGCCCACAGGGGCCCAGCTATGGCTACACCTTC. Translating it yields CASRGPQGPSYGYTF.

The gene calls are TRBV4-1 and TRBJ1-1, with unresolved D. In germline, CDR1 is MGHRA, CDR2 YSYEKL. V was shortened by 6 bases and J by 2 bases, with 16 bases between the two germline ends. CDR3 length: 15 residues. The CDR3 coding sequence is TGCGCCAGCAGGGTTATCGGGGAGAGAAACACTGAAGCTTTCTTT. It translates to CASRVIGERNTEAFF.

The V gene is TRBV18, the J gene TRBJ1-1; weak D call: TRBD1 (6 bases). V shed 5 bases and J shed 6 bases, with 13 bases lying between them. This CDR3 region has 13 residues. Germline lookup yields CDR1 KGHSH and CDR2 LQKENI. The CDR3 DNA follows: TGTGCCAGCTCATCTGACAGACAGGCTGAAGCTTTCTTT. Translation gives CASSSDRQAEAFF. Drawing the rest from reference TRBV18 and TRBJ1-1, the complete variable domain is NAGVMQNPRHLVRRRGQEARLRCSPMKGHSHVYWYRQLPEEGLKFMVYLQKENIIDESGMPKERFSAEFPKEGPSILRIQQVVRGDSAAYFCASSSDRQAEAFFGQGTRLTVV.

V gene TRBV19 combines with J gene TRBJ2-1; TRBD1 agrees at 9 bases. Per germline, CDR1 LNHDA and CDR2 SQIVND (reference sequence). J was trimmed by 0 bases and V by 5 bases; bases with no gene match: 14. This CDR3 has 19 amino acids. The CDR3 here is CASSFPGTGTQSSYNEQFF. Here the CDR3 DNA reads TGTGCCAGTAGTTTCCCCGGGACAGGGACCCAGAGCTCCTACAATGAGCAGTTCTTC.

The CDR3 loop reads CAWSGQGNTPLHF. DNA of the CDR3: TGTGCCTGGAGTGGACAGGGAAATACACCCCTCCACTTT. This chain joins TRBV30 and TRBJ1-6; 7 nucleotides agree with TRBD1. The CDR3 length is 13 residues. With V trimmed by 1 base and J by 11 bases, 5 bases remained unmatched. Germline CDR1 and CDR2: GTSNPN and SVGIG (reference sequence).

This clone was observed a few times. The genes are TRBV11-3 and TRBJ2-3; TRBD2 matches at 9 bases. V gave up 5 bases and J gave up 2 bases; unmatched junction bases: 14. CDR3 length: 18 amino acids. Per germline, CDR1 SGHNT and CDR2 YENEEA. CDR3 protein: CASSPHPGGRGDTDTQYF. The DNA for the CDR3 is TGTGCCAGCAGCCCCCACCCGGGCGGGAGGGGAGACACAGATACGCAGTATTTT. Filled out from reference TRBV11-3 and TRBJ2-3, the complete variable domain reads EAGVVQSPRYKIIEKKQPVAFWCNPISGHNTLYWYLQNLGQGPELLIRYENEEAVDDSQLPKDRFSAERLKGVDSTLKIQPAELGDSAVYLCASSPHPGGRGDTDTQYFGPGTRLTVL.

By share, this clone counts as medium-sized. V and J are TRBV5-6 and TRBJ1-6; 7 nucleotides align to TRBD1. The germline CDR1 and CDR2 sequences are SGHDT and YYEEEE. The junction had 11 bases not matched to a gene; V was cut back by 4 bases and J by 10 bases. This CDR3 contains 15 residues. The CDR3 sequence: CASSKLGDRESPLHF. The CDR3 DNA follows: TGTGCCAGCAGCAAGTTGGGTGACAGGGAATCACCCCTCCACTTT.

The rearrangement joins TRBV29-1 to TRBJ2-4; D is perhaps TRBD2 (5 bases). The CDR3 runs to 13 residues. Germline-derived CDR1 and CDR2 are SQVTM and ANQGSEA. Trimming took 7 bases from V and 3 from J, leaving 13 bases between them. The CDR3 DNA is TGCAGCGCTTGGACTCCCTACAAAAACATTCAGTACTTC. This translates into CSAWTPYKNIQYF.

The V call is TRBV19, the J call TRBJ2-5; 14 nucleotides match TRBD2. Per the germline V gene, CDR1 is LNHDA and CDR2 is SQIVND (reference sequence). Trimming cost V 4 bases and J 4 bases; bases outside gene matches: 8. This CDR3 is built from 17 residues. For the CDR3, the DNA is TGTGCCAGTAGTACTCTGGGACTAGCGGGAGTGGGAGAGACCCAGTACTTC. This sequence encodes CASSTLGLAGVGETQYF.

The V gene is TRBV5-1, the J gene TRBJ2-5; weak D call: TRBD1 (5 bases). There are 14 residues in the CDR3. Germline lookup yields CDR1 SGHRS and CDR2 YFSETQ. V lost 6 bases to trimming and J lost 5 bases, with 17 bases between them. Written as DNA, the CDR3 is TGCGCCAGCACCAGGGCTGGTTGGCATGAGACCCAGTACTTC. This sequence encodes CASTRAGWHETQYF.

V and J are TRBV27 and TRBJ1-4; D is perhaps TRBD1 (6 bases). Between the trimmed V and J ends, which lost 6 bases and 7 bases, there was a span of 15 bases. CDR3 length: 14 amino acids. Germline V gene lookup returns CDR1 MNHEY and CDR2 SMNVEV (reference sequence). The CDR3 region is CASSTGGRGEKLFF. The DNA of the CDR3 is TGTGCCAGCAGCACGGGGGGGCGGGGTGAAAAACTGTTTTTT.

The chain links TRBV18 to TRBJ2-5; 9 bases are a match to TRBD1. V was pared by 3 bases and J by 4 bases, with 3 bases of the junction left unmatched. In germline, CDR1 is KGHSH, CDR2 LQKENI. This CDR3 contains 14 residues. The CDR3 coding sequence is TGTGCCAGCTCACCTTACAGGGGGCGAGAGACCCAGTACTTC. Its protein product is CASSPYRGRETQYF.

The chain has TRBV6-6 and TRBJ2-5; TRBD1 matches at 8 bases. The germline gives CDR1 MNHNY, CDR2 SVGAGI (reference sequence). Trimming took 8 bases from V and 5 from J; bases not matched to a gene: 4. The CDR3 runs to 12 residues. The CDR3 DNA follows: TGTGCCAGCGGACAGGGTAGGGAGACCCAGTACTTC. It is translated as CASGQGRETQYF.

The chain carries TRBV28 and TRBJ2-7; D possibly corresponds to TRBD2 (6 bases). The V gene's germline CDR1 is MDHEN and CDR2 SYDVKM. The CDR3 contains 14 residues. Trimming took off 3 bases at V and 5 bases at J, with 14 bases between the two ends. The CDR3 DNA is TGTGCCAGCAGTTTTAGCGGTACAGGCGACGAGCAGTACTTC. This encodes CASSFSGTGDEQYF.

The genes are TRBV19 and TRBJ1-4, with 8 bases that match TRBD1. Germline CDR1 is LNHDA and CDR2 is SQIVND (reference sequence). The CDR3 is made up of 14 amino acids. After removal of 5 bases from V and 7 bases from J, the junction contained 6 bases not matched to a gene. The CDR3 DNA reads TGTGCCAGTAGTCACAGGGGGTTGGGTGAAAAACTGTTTTTT. Translated: CASSHRGLGEKLFF.

The chain uses TRBV9 and TRBJ2-7; 10 positions match TRBD1. V shed 4 bases and J 3 bases; nucleotides not matched to a gene: 4. Germline V gives CDR1 SGDLS, CDR2 YYNGEE. The CDR3 covers 14 residues. CDR3 nucleotide sequence: TGTGCCAGCAGCATAGGACAGGGGGGCTACGAGCAGTACTTC. Protein: CASSIGQGGYEQYF.

The chain recombines TRBV7-9 with TRBJ2-3, with D possibly being TRBD2 (7 bases). The CDR3 extends over 13 amino acids. Germline lookup yields CDR1 SEHNR and CDR2 FQNEAQ (reference sequence). Trimming left V 5 bases short and J 7 bases short, with 13 bases between. As DNA, the CDR3 is TGTGCCAGCAGCCCCGGGGGGCGGAATACGCAGTATTTT. Translation: CASSPGGRNTQYF.

This clone was detected a few times. V gene TRBV5-6 combines with J gene TRBJ2-7; maybe TRBD2 (5 bases). Germline V gene lookup returns CDR1 SGHDT and CDR2 YYEEEE. Trimming removed 6 bases from V and 4 bases from J, with 14 bases in between. This CDR3 has 13 residues. CDR3 DNA sequence: TGTGCCAGCAACCCGGGGTCGACTTACGAGCAGTACTTC. This gives the protein CASNPGSTYEQYF.

The rearrangement joins TRBV27 to TRBJ2-1; 7 bases align to TRBD2. V lost 9 bases, J lost 8 bases, and 13 bases stayed unmatched. Germline lookup yields CDR1 MNHEY and CDR2 SMNVEV (reference sequence). This CDR3 is 14 amino acids long. CDR3 coding DNA: TGTGCCAGTACCCCTCGGGGAGGGCCGTATGAGCAGTTCTTC. Protein product: CASTPRGGPYEQFF.

The rearrangement uses TRBV19 and TRBJ2-7, with TRBD1 matching 7 bases. Germline CDR1 reads LNHDA; CDR2 reads SQIVND (reference sequence). CDR3 size: 15 residues. After removal of 8 bases from V and 3 bases from J, the junction contained 13 bases not matched to a gene. Here the CDR3 DNA reads TGTGCCAGTTCTGAGGAACAGGGGATCATCTACGAGCAGTACTTC. This codes for CASSEEQGIIYEQYF.

This clone was counted a single time. The chain combines TRBV25-1 with TRBJ1-4, with no clear D. V was trimmed by 3 bases and J by 2 bases, leaving 13 bases between them. This CDR3 spans 16 amino acids. Germline V gene data show CDR1 as MGHDK and CDR2 as SYGVNS. The CDR3 DNA is TGTGCCAGCAGTGAGGCCACAGTCTGGACTAATGAAAAACTGTTTTTT. Translating gives CASSEATVWTNEKLFF. Variable domain in full (rest from reference TRBV25-1 and TRBJ1-4): EADIYQTPRYLVIGTGKKITLECSQTMGHDKMYWYQQDPGMELHLIHYSYGVNSTEKGDLSSESTVSRIRTEHFPLTLESARPSHTSQYLCASSEATVWTNEKLFFGSGTQLSVL.

This clone was seen more than once but under ten times. The rearrangement joins TRBV30 to TRBJ1-1; a weak D match, TRBD1 (6 bases). The CDR3 runs 13 residues. Per the germline V gene, CDR1 is GTSNPN and CDR2 is SVGIG (reference sequence). Trimming cost V 5 bases and J 5 bases, with 15 bases left between them. In DNA form, the CDR3 reads TGTGCCTGGGACAGGTTAACAGGGACTGAAGCTTTCTTT. It encodes CAWDRLTGTEAFF.